The 12 T cell receptor beta chains below were found in one sample sequenced in a study of vaccination and CD4 T cells after COVID-19. With the Oncomine TCR Beta short-read assay, DNA from cultured CD4+ T cells was sequenced. TCRdb analysed the PCR reads with MiXCR anew, one entry per CDR3 protein. The table lists 23,000 or so distinct CDR3 sequences, 43% of them singletons. The sample's time point: late sampling 161 to 241 days after vaccination in three convalescent patients. Described treatment: roughly 10-day PBMC culture with coronavirus spike peptide pools or control peptides (ViraFEST assay). Their recognized antigens are unknown. The specimen comprised CD4+ T cells from blood, cultured in vitro, sampled about 7 months after SARS-CoV-2 vaccination. These TCRs come from a human donor who had recovered from COVID-19.

The chain links TRBV18 to TRBJ2-7; D is perhaps TRBD2 (5 bases). Deletions cut 4 bases from V and 2 bases from J, with 12 bases between. Germline CDR1 reads KGHSH; CDR2 reads LQKENI. The CDR3 runs 14 residues. Here the CDR3 reads CASSQVGRAYEQYF. The DNA for the CDR3 is TGTGCCAGCTCACAGGTGGGGAGAGCCTACGAGCAGTACTTC. Supplemented by reference TRBV18 and TRBJ2-7, the full variable domain reads NAGVMQNPRHLVRRRGQEARLRCSPMKGHSHVYWYRQLPEEGLKFMVYLQKENIIDESGMPKERFSAEFPKEGPSILRIQQVVRGDSAAYFCASSQVGRAYEQYFGPGTRLTVT.

Within the sample, this clonotype is medium-sized (0.01 to 0.1%). The chain links TRBV7-2 to TRBJ1-2; TRBD1 matches at 9 bases. CDR3 length: 15 residues. J lost 6 bases, V lost 3 bases, and 8 bases had no gene match. Looked up from germline, CDR1 is SGHTA and CDR2 is FQGNSA. The CDR3 DNA follows: TGTGCCAGCAGCTTCTTAGGACAGGGGAGGGATGGCTACACCTTC. It translates to CASSFLGQGRDGYTF. Full variable domain (remainder filled in from reference TRBV7-2 and TRBJ1-2): GAGVSQSPSNKVTEKGKDVELRCDPISGHTALYWYRQSLGQGLEFLIYFQGNSAPDKSGLPSDRFSAERTGGSVSTLTIQRTQQEDSAVYLCASSFLGQGRDGYTFGSGTRLTVV.

J is TRBJ1-1 and V is TRBV7-2; 10 nucleotides align to TRBD1. Germline values: CDR1 SGHTA, CDR2 FQGNSA. CDR3 length: 13 residues. V gave up 5 bases and J gave up 10 bases; unmatched junction bases: 7. CDR3 loop: CASSTDRGRLAFF. The CDR3 region has the DNA TGTGCCAGCAGCACAGACAGGGGGCGGTTAGCTTTCTTT.

The J gene is TRBJ1-5, the V gene TRBV28, with no clear D. This CDR3 has 12 residues. The germline gives CDR1 MDHEN, CDR2 SYDVKM. With 9 bases removed from V and 1 base from J, the gap between germline ends came to 7 bases. CDR3 sequence: CASTLSNQPQHF. The CDR3 DNA follows: TGTGCCAGTACATTGAGCAATCAGCCCCAGCATTTT. Supplemented by reference TRBV28 and TRBJ1-5, the full variable domain reads DVKVTQSSRYLVKRTGEKVFLECVQDMDHENMFWYRQDPGLGLRLIYFSYDVKMKEKGDIPEGYSVSREKKERFSLILESASTNQTSMYLCASTLSNQPQHFGDGTRLSIL.

V and J are TRBV18 and TRBJ1-2; no reliable D call. The V and J ends lost 6 bases and 0 bases respectively, with 8 bases between them. The CDR3 length is 13 residues. Germline CDR1 and CDR2: KGHSH and LQKENI. CDR3 sequence: CASSAPANYGYTF. CDR3 sequence (DNA): TGTGCCAGCTCCGCGCCGGCTAACTATGGCTACACCTTC.

The gene calls are TRBV2 and TRBJ2-7; possible D gene TRBD2, 6 bases. V was pared by 5 bases and J by 7 bases, with 24 bases between. The CDR3 extends over 16 amino acids. CDR1 and CDR2 (germline): SNHLY, FYNNEI. In DNA, the CDR3 is TGTGCCAGCAGTTCCGCCCGAGGCGGGGAAGGAGGAGAGCAGTACTTC. This encodes CASSSARGGEGGEQYF. Complete variable domain (other parts from reference TRBV2 and TRBJ2-7): EPEVTQTPSHQVTQMGQEVILRCVPISNHLYFYWYRQILGQKVEFLVSFYNNEISEKSEIFDDQFSVERPDGSNFTLKIRSTKLEDSAMYFCASSSARGGEGGEQYFGPGTRLTVT.

The rearrangement uses TRBV20-1 and TRBJ1-5; no clear D. The CDR3 loop spans 15 amino acids. The germline V and J ends were trimmed by 4 bases and 0 bases, with 13 bases remaining between them. Germline V gene lookup returns CDR1 DFQATT and CDR2 SNEGSKA (reference sequence). The CDR3 loop is CSATPPPGSNQPQHF. The CDR3 DNA sequence: TGCAGTGCTACCCCGCCCCCGGGTAGCAATCAGCCCCAGCATTTT.

The chain carries TRBV6-1 and TRBJ1-5, with 7 positions matching TRBD1. This CDR3 has 16 residues. Per the germline V gene, CDR1 is MNHNS and CDR2 is SASEGT. The junction had 10 bases not matched to a gene; V was cut back by 6 bases and J by 2 bases. CDR3 sequence reads: CASSPGGVRGNQPQHF. The CDR3 DNA follows: TGTGCCAGCAGCCCAGGGGGGGTAAGGGGCAATCAGCCCCAGCATTTT.

This clonotype was counted only a few times. V is TRBV28 and J is TRBJ1-2, with 7 nucleotides matching TRBD1. Germline trimming cut 7 bases from V and 6 bases from J; bases unmatched to any gene: 11. The CDR3 extends over 14 amino acids. Germline lookup yields CDR1 MDHEN and CDR2 SYDVKM. CDR3 DNA: TGTGCCAGCACCGCACCGGGACAGAAGCATGGCTACACCTTC. Amino acids: CASTAPGQKHGYTF.

This clonotype was seen more than once but under ten times. CDR3 in DNA: TGTGCCACCAGCAGTGCGGATCGGGACTACAATGAGCAGTTCTTC. Protein product: CATSSADRDYNEQFF. J is TRBJ2-1 and V is TRBV15, with D perhaps TRBD2 (5 bases). There are 15 residues in the CDR3. V was clipped by 3 bases and J by 3 bases, with 12 bases between them. CDR1 is LNHNV, CDR2 YYDKDF, per germline (reference sequence).

This chain uses TRBV6-2 or TRBV6-3 with TRBJ2-3; no reliable D call. Germline V gene data show CDR1 as MNHEY and CDR2 as SVGEGT. The CDR3 has 15 amino acids. The ends were cut back, 2 bases at V and 0 bases at J, with 9 bases in the middle. The CDR3 nucleotides are TGTGCCAGCAGTTACGGTACCTTAAGCACAGATACGCAGTATTTT. Translation: CASSYGTLSTDTQYF.

In its sample, this clonotype was seen a few times. The V call is TRBV7-2, the J call TRBJ2-3; the match to TRBD2 covers 7 bases. Per the germline V gene, CDR1 is SGHTA and CDR2 is FQGNSA. The trim removed 0 bases at V and 0 bases at J, leaving 3 bases unmatched. This CDR3 comprises 16 residues. In DNA form, the CDR3 reads TGTGCCAGCAGCTTAGCGGGGGGGGGTAGCACAGATACGCAGTATTTT. It encodes CASSLAGGGSTDTQYF.